The 24 T cell receptor beta chains presented below share a single source sample, sequenced in a study of blood T cell repertoires in COVID-19. The repertoire was sequenced with immunoSEQ multiplex PCR; TCRdb's copy has only in-frame clones and lacks some. In the table there are about 120,000 clones, over 65% of which are singletons. The sequencing sample was made of peripheral blood. All receptors derive from a man between 65 and 85 years old with acute or convalescent COVID-19.

The chain employs TRBV5-8 and TRBJ2-1; maybe TRBD1 (11 bases). This CDR3 comprises 18 residues. V was shortened by 5 bases and J by 2 bases, with 23 bases between the two germline ends. Per the germline V gene, CDR1 is SGHTS and CDR2 is YDEGEE. CDR3 loop: CASSGGQGGTSAYNEQFF. The CDR3 DNA follows: TGTGCCAGCAGTGGGGGACAGGGGGGGACTAGCGCCTACAATGAGCAGTTCTTC.

The chain employs TRBV30 and TRBJ1-3; 9 bases align to TRBD1. V trimming: 0 bases; J trimming: 9 bases; junction bases outside the gene matches: 18. Germline lookup yields CDR1 GTSNPN and CDR2 SVGIG (reference sequence). The CDR3 contains 18 residues. CDR3 region: CAWSVPGTGFVPRSTIYF. DNA for the CDR3: TGTGCCTGGAGTGTACCCGGGACAGGGTTTGTCCCTCGAAGCACCATATATTTT.

This clone was found a few times. The rearrangement joins TRBV9 to TRBJ2-1; D call uncertain. The CDR3 is 14 residues long. In germline, CDR1 is SGDLS, CDR2 YYNGEE. V was clipped by 7 bases and J by 1 base, with 12 bases between them. The CDR3 nucleotides are TGTGCCAGCCGCAGGTCTTTATCCTACAATGAGCAGTTCTTC. Its translation: CASRRSLSYNEQFF.

The chain recombines TRBV5-6 with TRBJ1-2, with TRBD1 identical over 10 bases. Germline V gene data show CDR1 as SGHDT and CDR2 as YYEEEE. This CDR3 contains 16 residues. The trim removed 2 bases at V and 5 bases at J, leaving 9 bases unmatched. CDR3 sequence (DNA): TGTGCCAGCAGCTTCTGGGACAGGGGTCTTTCATATGGCTACACCTTC. Translated: CASSFWDRGLSYGYTF. The whole variable domain, remainder taken from reference TRBV5-6 and TRBJ1-2, is DAGVTQSPTHLIKTRGQQVTLRCSPKSGHDTVSWYQQALGQGPQFIFQYYEEEERQRGNFPDRFSGHQFPNYSSELNVNALLLGDSALYLCASSFWDRGLSYGYTFGSGTRLTVV.

The chain carries TRBV24-1 and TRBJ2-1, with 12 bases lining up with TRBD2. This CDR3 has 18 amino acids. Losses at the gene ends were 2 bases for V and 4 bases for J; bases not matched to a gene: 8. Germline CDR1 KGHDR, CDR2 SFDVKD. The CDR3 nucleotides read TGTGCCACCAGTGATTCACAAGGACTAGCGGGGACGTACAATGAGCAGTTCTTC. Protein sequence: CATSDSQGLAGTYNEQFF.

The chain is built from TRBV7-9 and TRBJ2-3, with D unclear. CDR3 length: 13 amino acids. Trimming took 5 bases from V and 4 from J, leaving 10 bases between them. The germline gives CDR1 SEHNR, CDR2 FQNEAQ (reference sequence). In nucleotides, the CDR3 is TGTGCCAGCAGCCCCGATGGGCCAGATACGCAGTATTTT. Residues: CASSPDGPDTQYF.

The rearrangement links TRBV11-2 to TRBJ2-5; D gene ambiguous. V was pared by 3 bases and J by 3 bases, with 8 bases between. CDR1 and CDR2 from the germline V gene are SGHAT and FQNNGV. The CDR3 runs 13 residues. The CDR3 DNA follows: TGTGCCAGCAGCTTGTCCGCGGAAGAGACCCAGTACTTC. Translation: CASSLSAEETQYF.

The J gene is TRBJ2-1, the V gene TRBV10-3; a possible D gene is TRBD1 (6 bases). The germline V gene encodes CDR1 ENHRY and CDR2 SYGVKD. The CDR3 is 14 residues long. Trimming cost V 10 bases and J 4 bases, with 17 bases left between them. CDR3 bases: TGTGCCACCCCCGACAGGACGAGTTACAATGAGCAGTTCTTC. Protein sequence: CATPDRTSYNEQFF.

The chain carries TRBV5-8 and TRBJ2-5, with 9 bases fitting TRBD1. V shed 1 base, J shed 2 bases, and the junction held 9 bases outside the gene matches. CDR3 length: 17 residues. Germline CDR1 is SGHTS and CDR2 is YDEGEE. This chain's CDR3 is CASSLSTGGNGQETQYF. The CDR3 bases are TGTGCCAGCAGCTTGTCCACAGGGGGCAATGGGCAAGAGACCCAGTACTTC. Full variable domain (outside the CDR3, taken from reference TRBV5-8 and TRBJ2-5): EAGVTQSPTHLIKTRGQQATLRCSPISGHTSVYWYQQALGLGLQFLLWYDEGEERNRGNFPPRFSGRQFPNYSSELNVNALELEDSALYLCASSLSTGGNGQETQYFGPGTRLLVL.

This chain uses TRBV2 with TRBJ2-5; D may be TRBD1 (6 bases). Germline CDR1 SNHLY, CDR2 FYNNEI. The CDR3 runs 14 residues. Trimming pared 2 bases from V and 5 bases from J, leaving 12 bases between. This CDR3 is CASSENTGKETQYF. CDR3 DNA sequence: TGTGCCAGCAGTGAAAACACAGGGAAGGAGACCCAGTACTTC.

This clone was detected a few times. The chain recombines TRBV13 with TRBJ2-5, with D tentatively TRBD1 (6 bases). Trimming pared 5 bases from V and 3 bases from J, leaving 13 bases between. Germline-derived CDR1 and CDR2 are PRHDT and FYEKMQ (reference sequence). This CDR3 spans 14 amino acids. The chain's CDR3 is CASSVGTQKETQYF. The CDR3 DNA follows: TGTGCCAGCAGCGTCGGGACACAGAAAGAGACCCAGTACTTC.

The rearrangement uses TRBV7-8 and TRBJ1-1; 7 nucleotides line up with TRBD1. The V gene's germline CDR1 is SGHVS and CDR2 FQNEAQ. J lost 1 base, V lost 5 bases, and 7 bases had no gene match. CDR3 size: 15 residues. Here the CDR3 DNA reads TGTGCCAGCAGCCCCTACGACAGGGCGAACACTGAAGCTTTCTTT. Its translation: CASSPYDRANTEAFF.

A few counts support this clone. This chain joins TRBV14 and TRBJ2-6; TRBD1 is a possible D gene (6 bases). Per the germline V gene, CDR1 is SGHDN and CDR2 is FVKESK. With 2 bases removed from V and 0 bases from J, the gap between germline ends came to 8 bases. The CDR3 consists of 16 residues. The CDR3 here is CASSQWTDSGANVLTF. In DNA, the CDR3 is TGTGCCAGCAGCCAATGGACAGACTCTGGGGCCAACGTCCTGACTTTC. The full variable domain, rest sourced from reference TRBV14 and TRBJ2-6, is EAGVTQFPSHSVIEKGQTVTLRCDPISGHDNLYWYRRVMGKEIKFLLHFVKESKQDESGMPNNRFLAERTGGTYSTLKVQPAELEDSGVYFCASSQWTDSGANVLTFGAGSRLTVL.

The sample holds a few counts of this clone. This chain joins TRBV28 and TRBJ1-5; possible D gene TRBD1, 5 bases. Trimming left V 6 bases short and J 7 bases short, with 19 bases between. The CDR3 is made up of 15 amino acids. Germline V gene sequence: CDR1 MDHEN, CDR2 SYDVKM. CDR3 nucleotides: TGTGCCAGCAGGCCGGGGGGGACTTGGAAACAGCCCCAGCATTTT. This codes for CASRPGGTWKQPQHF.

The V gene is TRBV15, the J gene TRBJ1-3, with D perhaps TRBD1 (5 bases). CDR3 size: 17 residues. Per germline, CDR1 LNHNV and CDR2 YYDKDF (reference sequence). V lost 0 bases, J lost 0 bases, and 12 bases lay in between. CDR3 bases: TGTGCCACCAGCAGAGATAAGGGGTATAGCTCTGGAAACACCATATATTTT. Encoded protein: CATSRDKGYSSGNTIYF. Full variable domain (outside the CDR3, taken from reference TRBV15 and TRBJ1-3): DAMVIQNPRYQVTQFGKPVTLSCSQTLNHNVMYWYQQKSSQAPKLLFHYYDKDFNNEADTPDNFQSRRPNTSFCFLDIRSPGLGDTAMYLCATSRDKGYSSGNTIYFGEGSWLTVV.

This chain links TRBV6-2 or TRBV6-3 with TRBJ2-1, with a possible D match to TRBD2 (7 bases). Germline loops: CDR1 MNHEY, CDR2 SVGEGT. The CDR3 runs 16 residues. V was cut by 0 bases and J by 8 bases, with 17 bases left in between. The CDR3 DNA sequence: TGTGCCAGCAGTTACTCGATGGGGGGGGGCCTGGATGAGCAGTTCTTC. It specifies CASSYSMGGGLDEQFF.

This chain uses TRBV2 with TRBJ2-3; 10 bases match TRBD2. The CDR3 length is 14 residues. From germline, CDR1 is SNHLY and CDR2 FYNNEI. Unmatched junction bases numbered 2, after V lost 4 bases and J lost 4 bases. The CDR3 region is CASSGGTSADTQYF. The CDR3 DNA follows: TGTGCCAGCAGTGGAGGGACTAGCGCAGATACGCAGTATTTT.

The chain recombines TRBV13 with TRBJ2-5, with 7 bases matching TRBD2. The CDR3 consists of 14 residues. Germline lookup yields CDR1 PRHDT and CDR2 FYEKMQ (reference sequence). V lost 6 bases and J lost 7; bases outside the gene matches: 11. The CDR3 bases are TGTGCCAGCAGAGCTGCAGGGAGGGACGGGACCCAGTACTTC. Its translation is CASRAAGRDGTQYF.

This chain connects TRBV18 to TRBJ2-1, with 14 bases fitting TRBD2. The trim removed 4 bases at V and 7 bases at J, leaving 3 bases unmatched. The CDR3 extends over 15 amino acids. Germline V lookup: CDR1 KGHSH, CDR2 LQKENI. CDR3 sequence (DNA): TGTGCCAGCTCACTGGGACTAGCGGGAGCAAATGAGCAGTTCTTC. It specifies CASSLGLAGANEQFF.

This sequence joins TRBV5-1 and TRBJ2-7; maybe TRBD2 (6 bases). V lost 0 bases, J lost 5 bases, and 12 bases lay in between. The CDR3 extends over 14 amino acids. Germline V CDR1 and CDR2: SGHRS, YFSETQ. The CDR3 protein is CASSLDGGSDEQYF. The DNA for the CDR3 is TGCGCCAGCAGCTTGGACGGGGGTTCGGACGAGCAGTACTTC.

The chain employs TRBV5-1 and TRBJ2-1, with D possibly being TRBD1 (6 bases). Germline CDR1 SGHRS, CDR2 YFSETQ. The V end lost 0 bases, the J end lost 8 bases, and 15 bases lay between the germline ends. There are 15 residues in the CDR3. CDR3 nucleotide sequence: TGCGCCAGCAGCTTGGCATGGGGGCGGTACCATGAGCAGTTCTTC. Translating it yields CASSLAWGRYHEQFF.

The genes are TRBV18 and TRBJ2-2; 16 bases agree with TRBD2. Germline V gene sequence: CDR1 KGHSH, CDR2 LQKENI. V lost 3 bases and J lost 6; bases outside the gene matches: 4. This CDR3 region has 17 residues. The DNA of the CDR3 is TGTGCCAGCTCACCGGGACTAGCGGGAGGGCCATCCGGGGAGCTGTTTTTT. Translating it yields CASSPGLAGGPSGELFF.

This rearrangement joins TRBV5-1 to TRBJ2-2, with D unresolved. The CDR3 sequence is 12 residues long. Germline loops: CDR1 SGHRS, CDR2 YFSETQ. The V end lost 4 bases, the J end lost 4 bases, and 5 bases lay between the germline ends. The CDR3 bases are TGCGCCAGCAGCCCCTTCACCGGGGAGCTGTTTTTT. Protein product: CASSPFTGELFF.

This chain links TRBV15 with TRBJ2-7; a weak D match, TRBD1 (6 bases). V was shortened by 6 bases and J by 0 bases, with 21 bases between the two germline ends. Germline V gene lookup returns CDR1 LNHNV and CDR2 YYDKDF (reference sequence). CDR3 length equals 17 residues. CDR3 in amino acids: CATSSDQAGGYSYEQYF. The CDR3 nucleotides are TGTGCCACCAGTTCGGATCAGGCTGGGGGCTACTCCTACGAGCAGTACTTC.